The entry below describes one TCR beta chain. Patients of the Seattle cohort, enrolled during active infection, were followed longitudinally. The CDR3 sequence is 13 residues long. V was shortened by 3 bases and J by 5 bases, with 10 bases between the two germline ends. Germline CDR1 MNHNS, CDR2 SASEGT. These data originate in a study of blood T cell repertoires in COVID-19. Study as a whole: The United States, Italy and Spain supplied acute and convalescent COVID-19 samples. PBMCs, B-cell-depleted T cells, or T cells were the source of the cDNA or gDNA that made up the material.

Sequencing used immunoSEQ multiplex PCR; TCRdb keeps in-frame clones, though not all of them. Altogether 270,000 or so clones are present, about 81% being singletons, with the ten largest covering about 1.5%. The TCR sequence derives from a human donor with COVID-19, enrolled during active disease. The donor label of this sample is uncertain. The material sequenced was peripheral blood. The genes are TRBV6-1 and TRBJ2-5; a weak D match, TRBD1 (5 bases). CDR3 nucleotide sequence: TGTGCCAGCAGTGATGGGAAGGGGGAGACCCAGTACTTC. It is translated as CASSDGKGETQYF.